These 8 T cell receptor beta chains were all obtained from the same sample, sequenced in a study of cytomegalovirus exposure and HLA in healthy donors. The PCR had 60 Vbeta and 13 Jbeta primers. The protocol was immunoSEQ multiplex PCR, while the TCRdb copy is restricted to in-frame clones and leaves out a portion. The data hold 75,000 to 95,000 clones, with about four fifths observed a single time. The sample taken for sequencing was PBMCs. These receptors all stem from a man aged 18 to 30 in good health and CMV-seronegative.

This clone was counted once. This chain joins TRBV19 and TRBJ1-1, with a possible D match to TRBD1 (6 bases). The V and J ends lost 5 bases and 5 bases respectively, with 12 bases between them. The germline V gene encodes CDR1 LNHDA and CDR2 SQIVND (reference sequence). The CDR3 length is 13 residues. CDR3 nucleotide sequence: TGTGCCAGTAGTCTAGGGGGGACAACTGAAGCTTTCTTT. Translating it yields CASSLGGTTEAFF.

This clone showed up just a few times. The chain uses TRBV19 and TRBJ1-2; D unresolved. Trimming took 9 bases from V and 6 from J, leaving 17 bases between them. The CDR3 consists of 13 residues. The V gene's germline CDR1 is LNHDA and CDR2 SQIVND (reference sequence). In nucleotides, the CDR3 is TGTGCCAGCGCCTGGGAGGGTTACGATGGCTACACCTTC. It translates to CASAWEGYDGYTF. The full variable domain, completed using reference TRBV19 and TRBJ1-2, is DGGITQSPKYLFRKEGQNVTLSCEQNLNHDAMYWYRQDPGQGLRLIYYSQIVNDFQKGDIAEGYSVSREKKESFPLTVTSAQKNPTAFYLCASAWEGYDGYTFGSGTRLTVV.

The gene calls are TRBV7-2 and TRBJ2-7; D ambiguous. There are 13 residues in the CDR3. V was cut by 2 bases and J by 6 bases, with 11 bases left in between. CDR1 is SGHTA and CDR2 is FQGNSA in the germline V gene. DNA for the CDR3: TGTGCCAGCAGCTTATCTCCCGGGTTCGAGCAGTACTTC. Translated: CASSLSPGFEQYF.

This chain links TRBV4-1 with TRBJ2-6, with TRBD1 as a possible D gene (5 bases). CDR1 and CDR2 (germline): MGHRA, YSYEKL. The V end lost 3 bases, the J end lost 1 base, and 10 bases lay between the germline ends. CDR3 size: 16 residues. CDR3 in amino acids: CASSQNRNSGANVLTF. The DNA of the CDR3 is TGCGCCAGCAGCCAGAACAGGAATTCTGGGGCCAACGTCCTGACTTTC.

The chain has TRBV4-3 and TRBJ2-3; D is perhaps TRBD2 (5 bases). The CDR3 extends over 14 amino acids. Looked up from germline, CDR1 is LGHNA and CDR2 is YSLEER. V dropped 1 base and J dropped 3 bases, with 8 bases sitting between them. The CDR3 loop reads CASSQGRGTDTQYF. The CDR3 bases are TGCGCCAGCAGCCAAGGTCGGGGAACAGATACGCAGTATTTT.

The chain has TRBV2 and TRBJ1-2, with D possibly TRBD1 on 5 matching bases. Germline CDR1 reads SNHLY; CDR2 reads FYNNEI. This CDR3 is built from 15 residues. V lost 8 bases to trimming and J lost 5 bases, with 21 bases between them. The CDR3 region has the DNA TGTGCCAGCTTACTCGAAGGGGTAGGGCGGTATGGCTACACCTTC. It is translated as CASLLEGVGRYGYTF.

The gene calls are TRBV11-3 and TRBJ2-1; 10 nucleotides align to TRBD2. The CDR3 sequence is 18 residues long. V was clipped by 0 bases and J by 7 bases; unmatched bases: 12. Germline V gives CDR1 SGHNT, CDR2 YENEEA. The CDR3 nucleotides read TGTGCCAGCAGCTTAGATAGGGCTAGCGGGAGTCGAGTGAATGAGCAGTTCTTC. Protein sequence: CASSLDRASGSRVNEQFF.

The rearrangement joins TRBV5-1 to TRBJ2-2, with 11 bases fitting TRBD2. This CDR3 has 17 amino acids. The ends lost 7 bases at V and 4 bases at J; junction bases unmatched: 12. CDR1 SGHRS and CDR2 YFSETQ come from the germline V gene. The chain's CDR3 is CASRESPSGGSTGELFF. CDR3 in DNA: TGCGCCAGCCGCGAAAGTCCTAGCGGGGGGTCCACCGGGGAGCTGTTTTTT.